A selection of T cell receptor beta chains follows, all from one sample in a study of T cells in Graves' hyperthyroidism and ophthalmopathy. TCRdb used MiXCR to reprocess the multiplex PCR reads, holding one entry per CDR3 protein. This table holds hundreds of thousands of distinct CDR3 sequences, 24% found once. Sequencing was performed on blood. Receptors were obtained from a young woman with Graves' ophthalmopathy. The conserved cysteine and the conserved F or W are not part of the CDR3 here.

j_call: TRBJ2-7
v_call: TRBV25-1
cdr3_aa: ASTPGKDSGHEQY

j_call: TRBJ1-2
v_call: TRBV5-1
cdr3_aa: ASSFVEGSGYT

j_call: TRBJ1-2
v_call: TRBV11-2
cdr3_aa: ASSSDTNYGYT

j_call: TRBJ2-4
v_call: TRBV2
cdr3_aa: ASRGVDLAKNIQY

j_call: TRBJ1-1
v_call: TRBV10-3
cdr3_aa: AINKGGQNTEAF

j_call: TRBJ2-6
v_call: TRBV29-1
cdr3_aa: SVDESSGANVLT

j_call: TRBJ2-7
v_call: TRBV20-1
cdr3_aa: SASPGTGAHEQY

j_call: TRBJ2-5
v_call: TRBV12-3/TRBV12-4
cdr3_aa: ASRLGQGATWETQY

j_call: TRBJ1-4
v_call: TRBV2
cdr3_aa: ASNQGVSTSEKLF

j_call: TRBJ2-7
v_call: TRBV11-1
cdr3_aa: ASSLSGPGLSCEQY

j_call: TRBJ1-1
v_call: TRBV6-2/TRBV6-3
cdr3_aa: ASKNRAYGRNTEAF

j_call: TRBJ2-4
v_call: TRBV6-5
cdr3_aa: ASSKRWIAKNIQY

j_call: TRBJ2-5
v_call: TRBV20-1
cdr3_aa: SARLGVGETQY

j_call: TRBJ2-7
v_call: TRBV9
cdr3_aa: ASSATTGGDEQY

j_call: TRBJ2-7
v_call: TRBV29-1
cdr3_aa: SVRMFGTGAYEQY

j_call: TRBJ2-7
v_call: TRBV11-3
cdr3_aa: ASSLGYNDYEQY

j_call: TRBJ2-5
v_call: TRBV27
cdr3_aa: ASSLDDQETQY

j_call: TRBJ1-1
v_call: TRBV29-1
cdr3_aa: SVFKNTEAF

j_call: TRBJ1-2
v_call: TRBV15
cdr3_aa: ATSRDFGTNGYGYT

j_call: TRBJ2-7
v_call: TRBV12-3/TRBV12-4
cdr3_aa: GCRQGASYERY

j_call: TRBJ2-7
v_call: TRBV11-1
cdr3_aa: ASSLSAFYEQY

j_call: TRBJ2-5
v_call: TRBV12-3/TRBV12-4
cdr3_aa: ASSLAGWAQETQY

j_call: TRBJ2-5
v_call: TRBV6-2/TRBV6-3
cdr3_aa: ASSYDRAAGETQY

j_call: TRBJ1-2
v_call: TRBV6-2/TRBV6-3
cdr3_aa: ASSISVRGQGGDGYT

j_call: TRBJ1-2
v_call: TRBV7-9
cdr3_aa: ASSLINYGYT

j_call: TRBJ1-5
v_call: TRBV15
cdr3_aa: ATSREIGEASQPQH

j_call: TRBJ1-2
v_call: TRBV19
cdr3_aa: ASNEGPTYGYT

j_call: TRBJ2-7
v_call: TRBV28
cdr3_aa: ASNMIFSYEQY

j_call: TRBJ1-1
v_call: TRBV20-1
cdr3_aa: SAPNLLGNTEAF

j_call: TRBJ2-7
v_call: TRBV29-1
cdr3_aa: SSRDNSYEQY

j_call: TRBJ1-3
v_call: TRBV27
cdr3_aa: ASSPYTGGAGNTIY

j_call: TRBJ1-1
v_call: TRBV6-1
cdr3_aa: ASSEADSSAEAF

j_call: TRBJ2-2
v_call: TRBV27
cdr3_aa: ASSTSSGSAGELF

j_call: TRBJ1-1
v_call: TRBV19
cdr3_aa: ATLSPGSYTEAF

j_call: TRBJ1-5
v_call: TRBV19
cdr3_aa: ASSMGRGGNQPQH

j_call: TRBJ2-2
v_call: TRBV6-1
cdr3_aa: ASSDTGATGELF

j_call: TRBJ1-1
v_call: TRBV19
cdr3_aa: ASTSGRDTEAF

j_call: TRBJ2-2
v_call: TRBV10-3
cdr3_aa: AISDYNRGGAGELF

j_call: TRBJ1-1
v_call: TRBV20-1
cdr3_aa: SARTRVRPDTEAF

j_call: TRBJ1-1
v_call: TRBV6-4
cdr3_aa: ASSRTHNTEAF

j_call: TRBJ2-4
v_call: TRBV6-1
cdr3_aa: ASSEVGEGAKNIQY

j_call: TRBJ1-2
v_call: TRBV20-1
cdr3_aa: SADPVEGQGYT

j_call: TRBJ2-7
v_call: TRBV19
cdr3_aa: ASGTFYEQY

j_call: TRBJ2-5
v_call: TRBV20-1
cdr3_aa: SARDLYLNEGVGETQY

j_call: TRBJ1-2
v_call: TRBV20-1
cdr3_aa: SARDRGQGAVGYGYT

j_call: TRBJ2-7
v_call: TRBV3-1
cdr3_aa: ASSQRAADDEQY